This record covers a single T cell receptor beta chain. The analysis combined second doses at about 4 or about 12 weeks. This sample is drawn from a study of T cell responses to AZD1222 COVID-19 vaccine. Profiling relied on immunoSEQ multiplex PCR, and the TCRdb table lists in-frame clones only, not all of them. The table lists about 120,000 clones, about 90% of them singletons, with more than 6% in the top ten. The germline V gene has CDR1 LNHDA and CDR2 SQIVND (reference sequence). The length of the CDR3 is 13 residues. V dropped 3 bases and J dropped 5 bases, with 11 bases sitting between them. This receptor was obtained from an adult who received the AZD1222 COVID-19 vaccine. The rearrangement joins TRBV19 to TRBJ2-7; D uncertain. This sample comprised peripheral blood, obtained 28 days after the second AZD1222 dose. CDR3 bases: TGTGCCAGTAGTATCGTCGGGCAGAACGAGCAGTACTTC. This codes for CASSIVGQNEQYF.